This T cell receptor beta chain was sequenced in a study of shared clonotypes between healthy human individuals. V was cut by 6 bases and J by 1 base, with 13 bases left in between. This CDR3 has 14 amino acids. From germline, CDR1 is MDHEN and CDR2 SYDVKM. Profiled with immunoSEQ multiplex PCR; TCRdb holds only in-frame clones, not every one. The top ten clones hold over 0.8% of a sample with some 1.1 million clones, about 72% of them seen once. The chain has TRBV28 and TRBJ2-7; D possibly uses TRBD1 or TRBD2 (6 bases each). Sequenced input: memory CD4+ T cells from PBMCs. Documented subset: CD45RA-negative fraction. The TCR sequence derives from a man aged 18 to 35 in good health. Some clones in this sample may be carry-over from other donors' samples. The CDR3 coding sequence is TGTGCCAGCAGACACGGAGGGGGATCCTACGAGCAGTACTTC. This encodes CASRHGGGSYEQYF.